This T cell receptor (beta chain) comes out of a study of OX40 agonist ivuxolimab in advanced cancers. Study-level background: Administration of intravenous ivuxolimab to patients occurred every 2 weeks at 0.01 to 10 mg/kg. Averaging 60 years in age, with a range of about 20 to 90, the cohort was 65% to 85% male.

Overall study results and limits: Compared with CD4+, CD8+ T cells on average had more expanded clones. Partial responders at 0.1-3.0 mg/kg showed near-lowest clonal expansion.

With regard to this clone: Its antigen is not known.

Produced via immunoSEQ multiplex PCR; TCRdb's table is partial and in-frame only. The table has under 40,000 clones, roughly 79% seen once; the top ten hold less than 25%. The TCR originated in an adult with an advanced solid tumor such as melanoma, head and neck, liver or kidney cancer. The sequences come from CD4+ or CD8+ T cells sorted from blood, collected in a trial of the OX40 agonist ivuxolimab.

DNA for the CDR3: TGTGCCAGCAGCTATGGGGACTCACTCGGTATAGATACGCAGTATTTT. This translates into CASSYGDSLGIDTQYF. This rearrangement joins TRBV11-2 to TRBJ2-3; D possibly corresponds to TRBD2 (6 bases). Deletions cut 4 bases from V and 5 bases from J, with 19 bases between. The CDR3 is 16 amino acids. The germline gives CDR1 SGHAT, CDR2 FQNNGV.